The entry that follows covers one T cell receptor beta chain sequence. All sorted populations exceeded 98% purity. Germline assignment: CDR1 LGHNA and CDR2 YSLEER. The CDR3 consists of 18 residues. Between the trimmed V and J ends, which lost 0 bases and 6 bases, there was a span of 21 bases. This entry is derived from a study of beta chain features in type 1 diabetes. Expressed TCRB transcripts were sequenced because the entire RNA isolate underwent reverse transcription. Repertoires were generated with immunoSEQ multiplex PCR, while TCRdb's copy carries only in-frame clones and drops some. The sample records hundreds of thousands of clones, roughly a sixth being singletons.

This chain joins TRBV4-3 and TRBJ2-1; tentative D call: TRBD2 (5 bases). The sample comprised naive CD4+ T cells from blood. This TCR came from a man aged 18 to 29 in good health. The CDR3 region is CASSQDRPAAVRGNEQFF. CDR3 in DNA: TGCGCCAGCAGCCAAGATCGCCCGGCGGCAGTACGGGGCAATGAGCAGTTCTTC.